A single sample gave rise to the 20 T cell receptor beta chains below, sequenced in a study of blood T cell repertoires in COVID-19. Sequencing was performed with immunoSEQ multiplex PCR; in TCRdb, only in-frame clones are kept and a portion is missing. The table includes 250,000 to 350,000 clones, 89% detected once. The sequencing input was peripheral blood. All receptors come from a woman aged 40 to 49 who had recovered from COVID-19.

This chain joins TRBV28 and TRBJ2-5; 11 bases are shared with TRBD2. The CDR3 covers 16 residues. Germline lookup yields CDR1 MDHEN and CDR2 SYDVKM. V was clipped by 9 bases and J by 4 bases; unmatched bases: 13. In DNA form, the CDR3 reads TGTGCCAGTAGCTTACCCCGGACTAGCGGGCTAGAGACCCAGTACTTC. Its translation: CASSLPRTSGLETQYF.

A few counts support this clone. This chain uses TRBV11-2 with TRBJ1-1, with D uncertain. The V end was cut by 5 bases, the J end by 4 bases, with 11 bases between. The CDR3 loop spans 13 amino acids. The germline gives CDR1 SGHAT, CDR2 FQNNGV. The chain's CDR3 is CASSTSEGTEAFF. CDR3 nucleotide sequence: TGTGCCAGCAGCACCTCCGAGGGCACTGAAGCTTTCTTT.

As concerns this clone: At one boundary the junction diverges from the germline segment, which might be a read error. The CDR3 here is CASSDQGVLVPDF. Written as DNA, the CDR3 is TGTGCCAGCAGCGACCAGGGGGTTTTGGTCCCGGACTTT. V usage is TRBV27 and J usage is TRBJ2-3; 7 bases are a match to TRBD1. From germline, CDR1 is MNHEY and CDR2 SMNVEV (reference sequence). The CDR3 sequence is 13 residues long.

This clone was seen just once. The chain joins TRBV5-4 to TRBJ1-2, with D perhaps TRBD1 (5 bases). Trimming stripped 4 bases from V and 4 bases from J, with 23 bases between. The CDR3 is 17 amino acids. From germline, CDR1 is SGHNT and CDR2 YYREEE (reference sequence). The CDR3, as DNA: TGTGCCAGCAGCCCTAAACCCGACAGCGAACCCGTCTATGGCTACACCTTC. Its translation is CASSPKPDSEPVYGYTF. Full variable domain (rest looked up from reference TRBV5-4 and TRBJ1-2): ETGVTQSPTHLIKTRGQQVTLRCSSQSGHNTVSWYQQALGQGPQFIFQYYREEENGRGNFPPRFSGLQFPNYSSELNVNALELDDSALYLCASSPKPDSEPVYGYTFGSGTRLTVV.

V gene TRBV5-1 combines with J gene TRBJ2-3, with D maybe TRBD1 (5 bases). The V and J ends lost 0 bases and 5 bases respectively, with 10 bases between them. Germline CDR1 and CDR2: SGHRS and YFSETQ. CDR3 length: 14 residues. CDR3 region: CASSLGQGQDTQYF. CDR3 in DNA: TGCGCCAGCAGCTTGGGTCAGGGTCAAGATACGCAGTATTTT.

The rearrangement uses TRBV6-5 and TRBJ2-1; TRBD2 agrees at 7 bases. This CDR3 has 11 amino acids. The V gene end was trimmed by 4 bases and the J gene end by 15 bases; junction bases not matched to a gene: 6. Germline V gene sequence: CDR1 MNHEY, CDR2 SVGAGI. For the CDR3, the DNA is TGTGCCAGCAGTTCTGGACTAGGCCGGTTCTTC. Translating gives CASSSGLGRFF.

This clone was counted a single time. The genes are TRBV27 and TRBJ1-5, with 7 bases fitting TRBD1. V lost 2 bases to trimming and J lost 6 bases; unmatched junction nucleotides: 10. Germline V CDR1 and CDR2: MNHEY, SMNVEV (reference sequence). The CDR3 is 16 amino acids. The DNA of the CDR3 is TGTGCCAGCAGTTTAGCCAGGGGGGAGGTCATTCAGCCCCAGCATTTT. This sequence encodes CASSLARGEVIQPQHF.

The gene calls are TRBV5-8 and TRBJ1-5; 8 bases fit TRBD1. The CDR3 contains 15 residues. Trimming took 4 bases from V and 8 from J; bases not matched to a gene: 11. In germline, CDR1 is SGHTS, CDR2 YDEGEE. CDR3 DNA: TGTGCCAGCAGCAAACCCGGGACAGGTCAAGAGCCCCAGCATTTT. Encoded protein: CASSKPGTGQEPQHF.

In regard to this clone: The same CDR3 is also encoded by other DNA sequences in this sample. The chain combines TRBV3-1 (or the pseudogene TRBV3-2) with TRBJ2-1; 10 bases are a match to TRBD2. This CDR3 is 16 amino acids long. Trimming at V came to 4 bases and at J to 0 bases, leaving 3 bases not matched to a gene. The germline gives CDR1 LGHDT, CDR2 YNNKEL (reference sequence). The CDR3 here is CASSPRTSGSYNEQFF. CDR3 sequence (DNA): TGTGCCAGCAGCCCAAGGACTAGCGGCTCCTACAATGAGCAGTTCTTC.

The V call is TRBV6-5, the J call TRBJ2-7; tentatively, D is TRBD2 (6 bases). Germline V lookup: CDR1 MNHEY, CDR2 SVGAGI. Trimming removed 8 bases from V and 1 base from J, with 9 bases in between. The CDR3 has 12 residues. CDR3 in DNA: TGTGCCAGCGGACGGGGGTCCTACGAGCAGTACTTC. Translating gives CASGRGSYEQYF.

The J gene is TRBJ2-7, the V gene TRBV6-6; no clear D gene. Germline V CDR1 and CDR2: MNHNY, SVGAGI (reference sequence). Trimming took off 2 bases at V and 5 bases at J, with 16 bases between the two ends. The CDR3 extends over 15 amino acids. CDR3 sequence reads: CASSYPPSGTDEQYF. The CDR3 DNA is TGTGCCAGCAGTTACCCCCCCTCAGGTACCGACGAGCAGTACTTC.

The CDR3 here is CASKLSGRGYEQYF. In nucleotides, the CDR3 is TGTGCCAGCAAGTTGAGCGGGAGGGGGTACGAGCAGTACTTC. This chain links TRBV27 with TRBJ2-7; 10 bases are a match to TRBD2. Trimming at V came to 7 bases and at J to 4 bases, leaving 7 bases not matched to a gene. Germline lookup yields CDR1 MNHEY and CDR2 SMNVEV (reference sequence). This CDR3 is built from 14 residues.

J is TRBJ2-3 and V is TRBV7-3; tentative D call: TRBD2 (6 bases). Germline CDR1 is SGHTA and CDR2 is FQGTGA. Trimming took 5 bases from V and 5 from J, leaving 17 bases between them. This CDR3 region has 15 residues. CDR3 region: CASSLRPAGQDTQYF. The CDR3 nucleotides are TGTGCCAGCAGCCTTAGACCGGCGGGGCAAGATACGCAGTATTTT.

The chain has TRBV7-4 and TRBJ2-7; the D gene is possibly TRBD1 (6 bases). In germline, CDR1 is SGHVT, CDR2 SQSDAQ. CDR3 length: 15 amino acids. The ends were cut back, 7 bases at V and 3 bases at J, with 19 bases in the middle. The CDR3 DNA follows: TGTGCCAGCATCTCTTACGCGGGCAGGGGCTACGAGCAGTACTTC. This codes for CASISYAGRGYEQYF. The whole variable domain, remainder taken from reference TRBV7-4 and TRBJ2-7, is GAGVSQSPRYKVAKRGRDVALRCDSISGHVTLYWYRQTLGQGSEVLTYSQSDAQRDKSGRPSGRFSAERPERSVSTLKIQRTEQGDSAVYLCASISYAGRGYEQYFGPGTRLTVT.

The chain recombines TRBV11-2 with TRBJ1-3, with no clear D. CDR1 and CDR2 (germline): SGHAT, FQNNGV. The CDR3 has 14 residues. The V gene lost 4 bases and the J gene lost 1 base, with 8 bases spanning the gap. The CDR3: CASSYSQSGNTIYF. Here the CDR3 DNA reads TGTGCCAGCAGCTACAGCCAATCTGGAAACACCATATATTTT.

The CDR3 spells CASSRAGLGTDTQYF. The CDR3 region has the DNA TGTGCCAGCAGCCGAGCAGGACTTGGCACAGATACGCAGTATTTT. The chain couples TRBV7-8 to TRBJ2-3, with D perhaps matching TRBD2 (5 bases). The CDR3 is made up of 15 amino acids. Deletions cut 5 bases from V and 1 base from J, with 13 bases between. The V gene's germline CDR1 is SGHVS and CDR2 FQNEAQ.

For the CDR3, the DNA is TGTGCCAGCAGCCCAAGGGGGACAGGCTCCTACGAGCAGTACTTC. Amino acid sequence: CASSPRGTGSYEQYF. The V gene is TRBV5-4, the J gene TRBJ2-7; 8 bases are shared with TRBD1. Trimming at V came to 4 bases and at J to 0 bases, leaving 6 bases not matched to a gene. The CDR3 loop spans 15 amino acids. From germline, CDR1 is SGHNT and CDR2 YYREEE (reference sequence).

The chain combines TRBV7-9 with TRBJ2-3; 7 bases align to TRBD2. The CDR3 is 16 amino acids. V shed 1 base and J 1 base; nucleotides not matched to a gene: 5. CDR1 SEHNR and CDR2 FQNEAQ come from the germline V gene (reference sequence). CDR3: CASSLVATSGTDTQYF. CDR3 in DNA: TGTGCCAGCAGCTTAGTCGCCACTAGCGGCACAGATACGCAGTATTTT.

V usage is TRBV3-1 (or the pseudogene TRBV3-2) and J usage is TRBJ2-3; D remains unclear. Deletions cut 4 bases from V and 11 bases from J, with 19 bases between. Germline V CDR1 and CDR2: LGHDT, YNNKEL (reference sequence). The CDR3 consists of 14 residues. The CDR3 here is CASSPELTISRQYF. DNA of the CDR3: TGTGCCAGCAGCCCCGAACTAACCATAAGTAGGCAGTATTTT.

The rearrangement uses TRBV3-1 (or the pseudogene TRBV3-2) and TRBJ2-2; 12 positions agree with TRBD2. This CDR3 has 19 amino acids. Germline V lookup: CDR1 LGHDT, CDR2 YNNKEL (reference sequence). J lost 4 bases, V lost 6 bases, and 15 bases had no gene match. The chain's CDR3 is CASRILAGGTPVFTGELFF. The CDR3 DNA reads TGTGCCAGCAGGATACTAGCGGGGGGAACACCGGTCTTCACCGGGGAGCTGTTTTTT.